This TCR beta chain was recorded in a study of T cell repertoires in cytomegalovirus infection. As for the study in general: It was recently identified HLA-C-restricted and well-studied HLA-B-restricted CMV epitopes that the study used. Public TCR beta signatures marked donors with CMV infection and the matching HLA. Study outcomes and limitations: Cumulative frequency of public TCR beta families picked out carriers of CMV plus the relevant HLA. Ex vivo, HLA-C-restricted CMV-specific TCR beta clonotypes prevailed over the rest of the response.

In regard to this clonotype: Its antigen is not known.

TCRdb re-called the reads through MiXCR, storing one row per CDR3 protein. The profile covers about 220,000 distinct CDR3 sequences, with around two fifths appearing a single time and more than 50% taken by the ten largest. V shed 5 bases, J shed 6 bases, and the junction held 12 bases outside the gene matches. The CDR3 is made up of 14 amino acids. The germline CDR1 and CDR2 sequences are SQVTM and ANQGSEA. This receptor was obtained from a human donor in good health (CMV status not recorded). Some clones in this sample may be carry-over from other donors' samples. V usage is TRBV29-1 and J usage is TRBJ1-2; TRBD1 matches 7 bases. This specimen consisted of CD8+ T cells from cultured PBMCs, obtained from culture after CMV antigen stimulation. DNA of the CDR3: TGCAGCGTTTCCTCGGGGAGGGGGCTCGATGGCTACACCTTC. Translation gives CSVSSGRGLDGYTF.